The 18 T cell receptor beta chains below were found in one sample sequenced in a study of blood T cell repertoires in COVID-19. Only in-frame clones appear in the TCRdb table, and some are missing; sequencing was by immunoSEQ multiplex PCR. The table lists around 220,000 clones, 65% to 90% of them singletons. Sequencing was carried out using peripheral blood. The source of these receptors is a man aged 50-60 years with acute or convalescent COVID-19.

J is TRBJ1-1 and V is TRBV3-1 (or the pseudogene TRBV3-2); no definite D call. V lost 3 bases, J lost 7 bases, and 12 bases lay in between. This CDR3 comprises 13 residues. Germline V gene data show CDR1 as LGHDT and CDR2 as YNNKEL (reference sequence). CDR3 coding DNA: TGTGCCAGCAGCCAGGCCGGAGGTGATGAAGCTTTCTTT. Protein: CASSQAGGDEAFF.

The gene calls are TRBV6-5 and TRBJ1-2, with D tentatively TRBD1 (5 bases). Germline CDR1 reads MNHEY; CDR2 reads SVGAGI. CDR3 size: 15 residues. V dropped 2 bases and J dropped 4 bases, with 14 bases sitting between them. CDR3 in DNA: TGTGCCAGCAGTTACGAGCCAAGGGGATCCTATGGCTACACCTTC. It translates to CASSYEPRGSYGYTF.

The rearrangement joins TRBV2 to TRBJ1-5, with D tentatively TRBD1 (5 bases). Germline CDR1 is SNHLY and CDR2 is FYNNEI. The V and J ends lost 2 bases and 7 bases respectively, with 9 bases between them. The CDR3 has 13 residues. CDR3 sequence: CASSEWGEQPQHF. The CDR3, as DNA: TGTGCCAGCAGTGAATGGGGGGAGCAGCCCCAGCATTTT.

CDR3 loop: CASSSPGNINEKLFF. The DNA of the CDR3 is TGTGCCAGCAGCAGCCCCGGGAATATCAATGAAAAACTGTTTTTT. This chain joins TRBV7-9 and TRBJ1-4, with no clear D. CDR1 and CDR2 (germline): SEHNR, FQNEAQ (reference sequence). Trimming removed 5 bases from V and 5 bases from J, with 15 bases in between. The CDR3 sequence is 15 residues long.

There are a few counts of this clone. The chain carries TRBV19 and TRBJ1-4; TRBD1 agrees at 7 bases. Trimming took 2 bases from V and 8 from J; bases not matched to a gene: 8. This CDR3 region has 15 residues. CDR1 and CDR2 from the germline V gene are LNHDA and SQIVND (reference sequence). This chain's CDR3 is CASSITGTESEKLFF. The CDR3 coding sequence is TGTGCCAGTAGTATAACGGGGACAGAGTCCGAAAAACTGTTTTTT. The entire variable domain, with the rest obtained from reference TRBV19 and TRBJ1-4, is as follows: DGGITQSPKYLFRKEGQNVTLSCEQNLNHDAMYWYRQDPGQGLRLIYYSQIVNDFQKGDIAEGYSVSREKKESFPLTVTSAQKNPTAFYLCASSITGTESEKLFFGSGTQLSVL.

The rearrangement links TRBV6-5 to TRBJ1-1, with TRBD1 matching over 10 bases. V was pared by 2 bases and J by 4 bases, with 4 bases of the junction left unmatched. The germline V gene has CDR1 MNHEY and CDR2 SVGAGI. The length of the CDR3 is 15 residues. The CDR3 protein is CASSYGTGVITEAFF. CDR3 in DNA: TGTGCCAGCAGTTACGGGACAGGGGTGATCACTGAAGCTTTCTTT.

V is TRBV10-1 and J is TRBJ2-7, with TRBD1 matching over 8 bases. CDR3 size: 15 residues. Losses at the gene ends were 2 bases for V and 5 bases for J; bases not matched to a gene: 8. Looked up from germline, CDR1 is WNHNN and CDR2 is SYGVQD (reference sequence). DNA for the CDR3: TGCGCCAGCAGTGAGGGCCAGGGGGCTTCCCACGAGCAGTACTTC. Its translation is CASSEGQGASHEQYF.

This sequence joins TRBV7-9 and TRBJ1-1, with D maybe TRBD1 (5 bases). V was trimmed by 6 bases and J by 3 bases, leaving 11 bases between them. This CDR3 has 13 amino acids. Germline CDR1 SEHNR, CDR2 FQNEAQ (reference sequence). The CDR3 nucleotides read TGTGCCAGCAGGCAGGGAGGTGACACTGAAGCTTTCTTT. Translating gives CASRQGGDTEAFF. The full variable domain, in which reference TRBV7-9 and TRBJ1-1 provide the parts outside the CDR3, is DTGVSQNPRHKITKRGQNVTFRCDPISEHNRLYWYRQTLGQGPEFLTYFQNEAQLEKSRLLSDRFSAERPKGSFSTLEIQRTEQGDSAMYLCASRQGGDTEAFFGQGTRLTVV.

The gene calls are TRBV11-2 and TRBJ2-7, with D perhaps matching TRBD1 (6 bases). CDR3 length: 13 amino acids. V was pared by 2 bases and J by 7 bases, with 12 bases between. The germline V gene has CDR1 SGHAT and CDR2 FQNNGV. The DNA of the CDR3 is TGTGCCAGCAGCTTAAACGGACAGACGGAGCAGTACTTC. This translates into CASSLNGQTEQYF.

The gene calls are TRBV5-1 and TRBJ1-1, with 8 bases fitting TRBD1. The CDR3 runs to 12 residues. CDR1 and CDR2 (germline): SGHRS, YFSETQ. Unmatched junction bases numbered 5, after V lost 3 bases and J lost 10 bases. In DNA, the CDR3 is TGCGCCAGCAGCTCCACAGGGGGTAGAGCTTTCTTT. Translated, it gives CASSSTGGRAFF.

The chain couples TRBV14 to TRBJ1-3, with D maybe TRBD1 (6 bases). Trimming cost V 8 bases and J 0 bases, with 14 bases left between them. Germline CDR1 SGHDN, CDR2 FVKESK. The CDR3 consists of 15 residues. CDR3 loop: CASARQAYSGNTIYF. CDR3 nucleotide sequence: TGTGCCAGCGCCAGACAGGCATACTCTGGAAACACCATATATTTT.

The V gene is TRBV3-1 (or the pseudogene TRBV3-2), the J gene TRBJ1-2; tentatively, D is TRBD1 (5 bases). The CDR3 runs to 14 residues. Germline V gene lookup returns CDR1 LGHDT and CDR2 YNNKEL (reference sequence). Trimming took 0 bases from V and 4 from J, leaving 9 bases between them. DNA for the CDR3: TGTGCCAGCAGCCAAGACCAGGGCGGCTATGGCTACACCTTC. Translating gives CASSQDQGGYGYTF.

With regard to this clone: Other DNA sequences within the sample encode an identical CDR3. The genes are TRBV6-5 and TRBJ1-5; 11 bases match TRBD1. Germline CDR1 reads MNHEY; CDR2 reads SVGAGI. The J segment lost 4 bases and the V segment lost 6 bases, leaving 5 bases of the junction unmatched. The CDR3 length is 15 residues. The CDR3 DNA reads TGTGCCAGCAGCCCCGGGACAGGGGGAAATCAGCCCCAGCATTTT. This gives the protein CASSPGTGGNQPQHF.

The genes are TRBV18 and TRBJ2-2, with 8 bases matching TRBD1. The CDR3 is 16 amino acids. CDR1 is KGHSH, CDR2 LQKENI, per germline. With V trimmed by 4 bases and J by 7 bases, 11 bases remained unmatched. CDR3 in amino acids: CASSLPGQAIVGELFF. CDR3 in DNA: TGTGCCAGCTCACTCCCGGGACAGGCGATCGTCGGGGAGCTGTTTTTT.

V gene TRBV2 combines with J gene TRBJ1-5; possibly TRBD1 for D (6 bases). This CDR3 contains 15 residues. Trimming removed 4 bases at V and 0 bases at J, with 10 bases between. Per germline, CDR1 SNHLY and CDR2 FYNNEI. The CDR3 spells CASSGTAYSNQPQHF. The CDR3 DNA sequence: TGTGCCAGCAGTGGGACAGCCTATAGCAATCAGCCCCAGCATTTT.

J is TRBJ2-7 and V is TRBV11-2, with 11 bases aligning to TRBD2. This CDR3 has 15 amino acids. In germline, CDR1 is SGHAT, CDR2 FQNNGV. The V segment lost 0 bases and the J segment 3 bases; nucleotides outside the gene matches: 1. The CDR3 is CASSLELAGDYEQYF. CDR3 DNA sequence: TGTGCCAGCAGCTTAGAACTAGCGGGGGACTACGAGCAGTACTTC.

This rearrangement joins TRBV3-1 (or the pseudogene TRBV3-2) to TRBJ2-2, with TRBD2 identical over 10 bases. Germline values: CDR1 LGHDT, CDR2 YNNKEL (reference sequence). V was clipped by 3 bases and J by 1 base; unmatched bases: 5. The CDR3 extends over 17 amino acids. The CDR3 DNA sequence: TGTGCCAGCAGCCAGGTCCTAGCGGGGGTGAACACCGGGGAGCTGTTTTTT. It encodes CASSQVLAGVNTGELFF.

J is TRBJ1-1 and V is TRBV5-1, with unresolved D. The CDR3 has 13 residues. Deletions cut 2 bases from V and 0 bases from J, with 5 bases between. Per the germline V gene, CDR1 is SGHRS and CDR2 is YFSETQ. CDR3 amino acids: CASSFSLNTEAFF. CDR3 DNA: TGCGCCAGCAGCTTCTCCCTGAACACTGAAGCTTTCTTT.